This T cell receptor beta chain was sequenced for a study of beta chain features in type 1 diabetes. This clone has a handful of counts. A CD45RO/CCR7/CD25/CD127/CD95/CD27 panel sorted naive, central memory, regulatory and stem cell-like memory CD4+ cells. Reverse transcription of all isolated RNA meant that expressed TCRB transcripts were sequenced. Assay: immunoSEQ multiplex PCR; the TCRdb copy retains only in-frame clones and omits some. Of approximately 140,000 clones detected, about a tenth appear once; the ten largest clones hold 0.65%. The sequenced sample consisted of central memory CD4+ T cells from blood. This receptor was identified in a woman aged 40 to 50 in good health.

CDR3 nucleotide sequence: TGTGCCAGCAGGGGGGGACTCGTCGGGCGGTACGAGCAGTACTTC. Amino acids: CASRGGLVGRYEQYF. V gene TRBV2 combines with J gene TRBJ2-7; D is perhaps TRBD2 (6 bases). Per germline, CDR1 SNHLY and CDR2 FYNNEI. The CDR3 has 15 residues. V lost 6 bases, J lost 4 bases, and 19 bases lay in between.